The next 30 T cell receptor beta chains were all read from a single sample in a study of blood T cell repertoires in COVID-19. TCRdb keeps only in-frame clones here, not all; method: immunoSEQ multiplex PCR. The sample lists about 250,000 clones; under 90% were seen once. Sequences were obtained from PBMCs or T cells enriched from blood (not recorded which). The receptors come from a man between 18 and 29 years old who had recovered from COVID-19.

V usage is TRBV5-1 and J usage is TRBJ1-4, with TRBD1 identical over 8 bases. There are 15 residues in the CDR3. V was clipped by 5 bases and J by 2 bases; unmatched bases: 5. CDR1 is SGHRS and CDR2 is YFSETQ in the germline V gene. The CDR3 sequence is CASRRTGLTNEKLFF. The CDR3, as DNA: TGCGCCAGCAGACGGACAGGGCTCACTAATGAAAAACTGTTTTTT.

The V call is TRBV28, the J call TRBJ2-3; no definite D call. V lost 3 bases to trimming and J lost 5 bases, with 3 bases between them. The germline V gene encodes CDR1 MDHEN and CDR2 SYDVKM. CDR3 length: 11 amino acids. CDR3 in amino acids: CASSLRDTQYF. In DNA, the CDR3 is TGTGCCAGCAGTTTGCGAGATACGCAGTATTTT.

The chain carries TRBV19 and TRBJ1-2, with 9 bases that match TRBD1. Germline lookup yields CDR1 LNHDA and CDR2 SQIVND (reference sequence). This CDR3 has 16 amino acids. V trimming: 7 bases; J trimming: 8 bases; junction bases outside the gene matches: 17. Written as DNA, the CDR3 is TGTGCCAGTACCGGGGGGACAGGGCTCCTCGGAAACGGCTACACCTTC. Its translation: CASTGGTGLLGNGYTF.

This chain links TRBV4-1 with TRBJ2-6; TRBD2 is a possible D gene (5 bases). The V end lost 4 bases, the J end lost 2 bases, and 12 bases lay between the germline ends. The CDR3 spans 16 residues. Germline loops: CDR1 MGHRA, CDR2 YSYEKL. The CDR3: CASSPPGVPGANVLTF. CDR3 coding DNA: TGCGCCAGCAGCCCCCCCGGGGTTCCTGGGGCCAACGTCCTGACTTTC.

The chain has TRBV6-5 and TRBJ2-1, with a possible D match to TRBD2 (5 bases). The CDR3 has 14 residues. Looked up from germline, CDR1 is MNHEY and CDR2 is SVGAGI. The V and J ends lost 0 bases and 10 bases respectively, with 13 bases between them. The CDR3 spells CASSYSRAGSEQFF. The CDR3 DNA follows: TGTGCCAGCAGTTACTCGAGGGCAGGCTCCGAGCAGTTCTTC.

The CDR3 DNA is TGTGCCAGTAGTATTTTAGGGCAGGGGGCTAACTATGGCTACACCTTC. Its protein product is CASSILGQGANYGYTF. The chain couples TRBV19 to TRBJ1-2; 7 nucleotides match TRBD1. The trim removed 3 bases at V and 0 bases at J, leaving 7 bases unmatched. Germline-derived CDR1 and CDR2 are LNHDA and SQIVND (reference sequence). The CDR3 has 16 residues.

This chain joins TRBV27 and TRBJ2-1; D gene uncertain. The length of the CDR3 is 14 residues. Germline CDR1 MNHEY, CDR2 SMNVEV (reference sequence). V shed 7 bases and J shed 1 base, with 11 bases lying between them. The CDR3 reads CASIGTSSYNEQFF. As DNA, the CDR3 is TGTGCCAGCATTGGCACCTCTTCCTACAATGAGCAGTTCTTC.

This rearrangement joins TRBV6-1 to TRBJ2-5; 13 nucleotides line up with TRBD2. The V gene end was trimmed by 4 bases and the J gene end by 1 base; junction bases not matched to a gene: 6. The CDR3 is 17 amino acids. Germline loops: CDR1 MNHNS, CDR2 SASEGT. Here the CDR3 reads CASSARLAGGLQETQYF. For the CDR3, the DNA is TGTGCCAGCAGTGCCCGACTAGCGGGGGGACTCCAAGAGACCCAGTACTTC.

This sequence joins TRBV5-1 and TRBJ1-2; D remains ambiguous. This CDR3 is 17 amino acids long. Between the trimmed V and J ends, which lost 2 bases and 4 bases, there was a span of 21 bases. CDR1 is SGHRS, CDR2 YFSETQ, per germline. The CDR3, as DNA: TGCGCCAGCAGCTTCGGACGCCACAGAGGGTCGGGCTATGGCTACACCTTC. It translates to CASSFGRHRGSGYGYTF.

The rearrangement uses TRBV7-8 and TRBJ2-2; perhaps TRBD1 as D (7 bases). The CDR3 length is 14 residues. Deletions cut 4 bases from V and 5 bases from J, with 11 bases between. Germline loops: CDR1 SGHVS, CDR2 FQNEAQ. The CDR3 region has the DNA TGTGCCAGCAGCTCTGCAGGGGGGACCGGGGAGCTGTTTTTT. Amino acid sequence: CASSSAGGTGELFF.

V and J are TRBV24-1 and TRBJ1-5, with a possible D match to TRBD1 (5 bases). V was shortened by 8 bases and J by 6 bases, with 10 bases between the two germline ends. CDR3 length equals 12 residues. The V gene's germline CDR1 is KGHDR and CDR2 SFDVKD. In nucleotides, the CDR3 is TGTGCCACCATCCAGGGAGGTCAGCCCCAGCATTTT. The encoded protein is CATIQGGQPQHF.

This clone was seen only a few times. The chain links TRBV15 to TRBJ2-4, with 9 bases lining up with TRBD1. V shed 2 bases, J shed 7 bases, and the junction held 3 bases outside the gene matches. This CDR3 spans 14 amino acids. Germline CDR1 LNHNV, CDR2 YYDKDF (reference sequence). The CDR3 nucleotides are TGTGCCACCAGCAGAACCGGGACAGGGAACATTCAGTACTTC. Its translation is CATSRTGTGNIQYF.

The chain combines TRBV30 with TRBJ1-6; D not resolved. The CDR3 is 13 residues long. Trimming cost V 7 bases and J 5 bases, with 12 bases left between them. CDR1 is GTSNPN, CDR2 SVGIG, per germline (reference sequence). The CDR3 loop is CASQVADNSPLHF. In nucleotides, the CDR3 is TGTGCCTCGCAAGTGGCCGATAATTCACCCCTCCACTTT.

A few counts support this clone. Other DNA sequences in this specimen translate into the identical CDR3. The chain has TRBV18 and TRBJ2-2; 7 bases agree with TRBD1. CDR3 size: 15 residues. The ends lost 1 base at V and 3 bases at J; junction bases unmatched: 2. Germline CDR1 is KGHSH and CDR2 is LQKENI. Written as DNA, the CDR3 is TGTGCCAGCTCACCACGGCAGGGGGACACCGGGGAGCTGTTTTTT. Translating gives CASSPRQGDTGELFF.

This clone was picked up one time. The rearrangement uses TRBV6-6 and TRBJ2-7; TRBD2 matches 11 bases. Germline assignment: CDR1 MNHNY and CDR2 SVGAGI (reference sequence). The V and J ends lost 2 bases and 3 bases, in that order; junction bases with no gene match: 3. This CDR3 has 15 residues. The CDR3, as DNA: TGTGCCAGCAGTTACACTAGCGGGAGAAACTACGAGCAGTACTTC. As protein: CASSYTSGRNYEQYF.

The genes are TRBV7-9 and TRBJ2-5; 7 bases line up with TRBD2. The CDR3 sequence is 16 residues long. The V segment lost 2 bases and the J segment 4 bases; nucleotides outside the gene matches: 10. Germline-derived CDR1 and CDR2 are SEHNR and FQNEAQ (reference sequence). The CDR3 DNA reads TGTGCCAGCAGCTTAACCCGCGGGAGCACTACAGAGACCCAGTACTTC. This gives the protein CASSLTRGSTTETQYF.

CDR3 nucleotides: TGCGCCAGCAGCCACAGACTAGCGGGGGAGAACTACGAGCAGTACTTC. This sequence encodes CASSHRLAGENYEQYF. V gene TRBV5-1 combines with J gene TRBJ2-7; 12 nucleotides line up with TRBD2. Trimming removed 4 bases from V and 3 bases from J; junction bases left unmatched: 8. This CDR3 is built from 16 residues. Germline V lookup: CDR1 SGHRS, CDR2 YFSETQ.

The V call is TRBV7-8, the J call TRBJ2-5; D uncertain. The V end was cut by 5 bases, the J end by 0 bases, with 4 bases between. The CDR3 extends over 12 amino acids. Germline V gives CDR1 SGHVS, CDR2 FQNEAQ. The CDR3 loop reads CASSPNQETQYF. DNA of the CDR3: TGTGCCAGCAGCCCCAACCAAGAGACCCAGTACTTC.

This clone was recorded only once. V is TRBV14 and J is TRBJ2-7; 8 nucleotides align to TRBD1. This CDR3 has 14 residues. Looked up from germline, CDR1 is SGHDN and CDR2 is FVKESK. V shed 4 bases and J 2 bases; nucleotides not matched to a gene: 4. The CDR3: CASSPGQVAYEQYF. In DNA, the CDR3 is TGTGCCAGCAGCCCGGGACAGGTGGCCTACGAGCAGTACTTC.

This clone is a singleton in its sample. The J gene is TRBJ1-2, the V gene TRBV12-3 or TRBV12-4, with 8 nucleotides matching TRBD1. This CDR3 has 13 residues. Unmatched junction bases numbered 6, after V lost 5 bases and J lost 7 bases. The CDR3 sequence: CASSRNTGGGYTF. The CDR3 DNA sequence: TGTGCCAGCAGTCGTAATACAGGGGGTGGCTACACCTTC.

This clone was seen a single time. The chain links TRBV6-5 to TRBJ1-5; maybe TRBD1 (5 bases). Per germline, CDR1 MNHEY and CDR2 SVGAGI. This CDR3 has 14 amino acids. Trimming left V 6 bases short and J 3 bases short, with 12 bases between. The CDR3 protein is CASSGGVDNQPQHF. The CDR3 DNA is TGTGCCAGCAGCGGGGGGGTCGACAATCAGCCCCAGCATTTT.

This CDR3 reads CASSPSGWRMNTEAFF. CDR3 bases: TGTGCCAGCTCACCATCCGGCTGGAGAATGAACACTGAAGCTTTCTTT. The chain has TRBV18 and TRBJ1-1; D gene ambiguous. The V and J ends lost 2 bases and 0 bases respectively, with 13 bases between them. Germline-derived CDR1 and CDR2 are KGHSH and LQKENI. This CDR3 contains 16 residues.

The table lists this clone with a count of one. The gene calls are TRBV5-1 and TRBJ2-4; 8 nucleotides align to TRBD1. CDR3 length: 14 residues. Unmatched junction bases numbered 6, after V lost 5 bases and J lost 5 bases. Germline CDR1 and CDR2: SGHRS and YFSETQ. The CDR3 protein is CASRGLQGENIQYF. CDR3 nucleotide sequence: TGCGCCAGCAGAGGATTACAGGGGGAAAACATTCAGTACTTC.

The chain is built from TRBV9 and TRBJ2-2; TRBD1 might be the D (5 bases). V shed 3 bases and J shed 3 bases, with 15 bases lying between them. Germline V gene sequence: CDR1 SGDLS, CDR2 YYNGEE. The CDR3 has 16 amino acids. The CDR3 region has the DNA TGTGCCAGCAGCGGACAGAACCTTGAGCACACCGGGGAGCTGTTTTTT. Its translation is CASSGQNLEHTGELFF.

This clone has a single count. This sequence joins TRBV7-9 and TRBJ1-6, with no clear D. The CDR3 extends over 13 amino acids. V was trimmed by 5 bases and J by 7 bases, leaving 9 bases between them. Germline CDR1 reads SEHNR; CDR2 reads FQNEAQ (reference sequence). The CDR3 nucleotides read TGTGCCAGCAGCCGTGGAGCCAATTCACCCCTCCACTTT. It encodes CASSRGANSPLHF.

By sample fraction, this clone is large. The chain has TRBV4-1 and TRBJ2-3; D unresolved. The CDR3 consists of 12 residues. Per the germline V gene, CDR1 is MGHRA and CDR2 is YSYEKL. Trimming removed 1 base at V and 6 bases at J, with 5 bases between. CDR3 region: CASSQVRDTQYF. The CDR3 DNA sequence: TGCGCCAGCAGCCAAGTGCGGGATACGCAGTATTTT.

This CDR3 is CASSLVKGLGRPYSTDTQYF. CDR3 in DNA: TGTGCCAGCAGCTTAGTAAAGGGACTGGGGCGCCCGTATAGCACAGATACGCAGTATTTT. V usage is TRBV13 and J usage is TRBJ2-3, with D maybe TRBD2 (6 bases). Germline V lookup: CDR1 PRHDT, CDR2 FYEKMQ (reference sequence). This CDR3 spans 20 amino acids. V lost 1 base, J lost 0 bases, and 23 bases lay in between.

The rearrangement links TRBV27 to TRBJ2-7, with 9 nucleotides matching TRBD2. Germline CDR1 and CDR2: MNHEY and SMNVEV (reference sequence). V trimming: 0 bases; J trimming: 4 bases; junction bases outside the gene matches: 4. This CDR3 region has 15 residues. DNA for the CDR3: TGTGCCAGCAGTTTATCGTCTAGCGGGACATACGAGCAGTACTTC. Protein product: CASSLSSSGTYEQYF.

The chain joins TRBV19 to TRBJ1-1, with 10 nucleotides matching TRBD1. J was trimmed by 8 bases and V by 3 bases; bases with no gene match: 9. This CDR3 is 15 amino acids long. Germline CDR1 reads LNHDA; CDR2 reads SQIVND (reference sequence). The CDR3: CASSIVSTGGKEAFF. The CDR3 bases are TGTGCCAGTAGTATCGTCTCGACAGGGGGCAAGGAAGCTTTCTTT. Based on the CDR3 plus reference TRBV19 and TRBJ1-1, the full variable domain is DGGITQSPKYLFRKEGQNVTLSCEQNLNHDAMYWYRQDPGQGLRLIYYSQIVNDFQKGDIAEGYSVSREKKESFPLTVTSAQKNPTAFYLCASSIVSTGGKEAFFGQGTRLTVV.

This chain joins TRBV3-1 (or the pseudogene TRBV3-2) and TRBJ1-2, with 9 bases lining up with TRBD1. The CDR3 contains 17 residues. Germline V gene data show CDR1 as LGHDT and CDR2 as YNNKEL (reference sequence). V shed 3 bases and J 2 bases; nucleotides not matched to a gene: 10. Written as DNA, the CDR3 is TGTGCCAGCAGCCAGTCCCGGGACAGGGTCTCAAACTATGGCTACACCTTC. Translated, it gives CASSQSRDRVSNYGYTF.